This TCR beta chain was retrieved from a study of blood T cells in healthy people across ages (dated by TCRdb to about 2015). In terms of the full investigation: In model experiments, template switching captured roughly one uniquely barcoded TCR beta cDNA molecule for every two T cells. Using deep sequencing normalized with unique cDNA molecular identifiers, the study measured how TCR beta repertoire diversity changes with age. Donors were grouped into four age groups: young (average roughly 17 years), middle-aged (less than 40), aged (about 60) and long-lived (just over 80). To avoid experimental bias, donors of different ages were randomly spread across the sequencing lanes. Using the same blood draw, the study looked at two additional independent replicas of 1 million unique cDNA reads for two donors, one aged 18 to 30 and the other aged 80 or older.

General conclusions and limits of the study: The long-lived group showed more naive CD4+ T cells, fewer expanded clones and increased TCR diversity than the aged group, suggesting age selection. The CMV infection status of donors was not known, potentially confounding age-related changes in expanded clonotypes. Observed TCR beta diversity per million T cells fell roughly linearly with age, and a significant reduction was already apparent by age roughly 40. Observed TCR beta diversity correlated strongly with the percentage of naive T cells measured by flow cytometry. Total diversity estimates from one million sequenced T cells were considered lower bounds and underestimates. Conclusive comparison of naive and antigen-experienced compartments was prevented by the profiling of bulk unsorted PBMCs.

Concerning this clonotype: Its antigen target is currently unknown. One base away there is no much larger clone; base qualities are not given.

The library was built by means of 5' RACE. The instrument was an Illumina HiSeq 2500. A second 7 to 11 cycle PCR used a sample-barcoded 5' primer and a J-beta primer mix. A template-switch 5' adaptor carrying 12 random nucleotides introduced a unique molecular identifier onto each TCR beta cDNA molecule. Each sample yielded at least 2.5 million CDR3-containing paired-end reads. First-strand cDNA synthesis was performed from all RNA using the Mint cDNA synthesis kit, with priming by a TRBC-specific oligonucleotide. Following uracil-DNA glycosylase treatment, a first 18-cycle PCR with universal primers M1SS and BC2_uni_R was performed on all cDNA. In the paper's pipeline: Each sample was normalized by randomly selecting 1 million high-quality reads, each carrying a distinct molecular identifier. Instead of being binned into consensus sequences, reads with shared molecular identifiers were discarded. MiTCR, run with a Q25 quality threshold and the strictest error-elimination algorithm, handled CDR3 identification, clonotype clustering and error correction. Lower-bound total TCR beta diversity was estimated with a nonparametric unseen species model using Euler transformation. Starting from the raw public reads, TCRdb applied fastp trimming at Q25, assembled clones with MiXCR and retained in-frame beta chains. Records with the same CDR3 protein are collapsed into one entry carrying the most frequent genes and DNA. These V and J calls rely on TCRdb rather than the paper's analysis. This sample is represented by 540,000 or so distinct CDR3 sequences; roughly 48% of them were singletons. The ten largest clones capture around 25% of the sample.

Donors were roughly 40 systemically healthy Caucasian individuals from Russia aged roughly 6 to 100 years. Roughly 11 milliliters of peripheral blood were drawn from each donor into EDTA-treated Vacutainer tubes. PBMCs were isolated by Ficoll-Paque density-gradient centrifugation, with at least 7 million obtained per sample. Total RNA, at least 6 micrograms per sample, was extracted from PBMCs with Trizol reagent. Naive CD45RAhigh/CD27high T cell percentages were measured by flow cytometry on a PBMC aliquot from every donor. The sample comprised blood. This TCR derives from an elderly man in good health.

The sequenced DNA: TGTGCCAGCAGCTTAATATCAGGGTTGAACACTGAAGCTTTCTTT. Its translation is CASSLISGLNTEAFF. The rearranged chain carries TRBV7-9 and TRBJ1-1; TRBD1 is a weak D gene call, 5 bases matching. The germline V gene (reference sequence) provides CDR1 SEHNR and CDR2 FQNEAQ. From its cysteine to its phenylalanine, the CDR3 spans 15 amino acids. The read is trimmed to its CDR3 DNA, 45 bases read in frame from base 1. At the junction V is shortened by 2 bases and J by 0 bases, with 10 bases in between.